The present T cell receptor beta chain was sequenced within a study of follicular helper T cells after annual influenza vaccination. Study observations and caveats: ICOS+CD38+ cTfh clonality change tracked circulating plasmablast frequency change. Day 7 ICOS+CD38+ clones later appeared mostly in ICOS-CD38- cTfh.

In the case of this clone: What it binds is not known.

Sequencing of TCRB used Survey level resolution. Some clones are missing from TCRdb's copy, which holds only in-frame ones; the method was immunoSEQ multiplex PCR. The sample holds 8,500 to 11,000 clones; roughly 83% are singletons and the top ten take roughly 0.37%. This sample's time point: 2015-2016 season, 7 days after influenza vaccination. Before and after seasonal inactivated influenza vaccination, adults gave blood for sorting CD4 subsets for sequencing. The sequence came from an adult who received the influenza vaccine. The material was CXCR5- memory CD4+ T cells sorted from blood, obtained 7 days after influenza vaccination.

CDR3 in DNA: TGTGCCAGCAGCTTAGGCGGCGACGATGATAACTATGGCTACACCTTC. Encoded protein: CASSLGGDDDNYGYTF. V is TRBV11-3 and J is TRBJ1-2; D unclear. The CDR3 sequence is 16 residues long. The V gene lost 1 base and the J gene lost 1 base, with 13 bases spanning the gap. Per the germline V gene, CDR1 is SGHNT and CDR2 is YENEEA. The variable domain in full, completed from reference TRBV11-3 and TRBJ1-2, reads EAGVVQSPRYKIIEKKQPVAFWCNPISGHNTLYWYLQNLGQGPELLIRYENEEAVDDSQLPKDRFSAERLKGVDSTLKIQPAELGDSAVYLCASSLGGDDDNYGYTFGSGTRLTVV.